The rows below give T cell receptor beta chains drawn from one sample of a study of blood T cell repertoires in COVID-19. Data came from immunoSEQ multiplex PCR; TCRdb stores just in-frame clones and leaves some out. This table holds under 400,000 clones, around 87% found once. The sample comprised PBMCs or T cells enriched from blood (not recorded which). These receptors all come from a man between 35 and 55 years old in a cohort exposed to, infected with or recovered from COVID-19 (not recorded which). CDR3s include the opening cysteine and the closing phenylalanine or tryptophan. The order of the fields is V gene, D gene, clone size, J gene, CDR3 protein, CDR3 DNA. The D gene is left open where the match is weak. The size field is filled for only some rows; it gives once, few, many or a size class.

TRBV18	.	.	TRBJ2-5	CASSPPGSEETQYF	TGTGCCAGCTCACCACCGGGGAGCGAAGAGACCCAGTACTTC
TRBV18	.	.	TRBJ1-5	CASSPPGQPQHF	TGTGCCAGCTCACCACCCGGTCAGCCCCAGCATTTT
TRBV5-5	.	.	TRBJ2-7	CASTAGTLLSYEQYF	TGTGCCAGCACCGCCGGGACACTGCTCTCCTACGAGCAGTACTTC
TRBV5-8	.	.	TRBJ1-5	CASSTVNSQPQHF	TGTGCCAGCAGCACGGTAAACAGTCAGCCCCAGCATTTT
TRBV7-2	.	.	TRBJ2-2	CASSLEQYTGELFF	TGTGCCAGCAGCTTAGAGCAATACACCGGGGAGCTGTTTTTT
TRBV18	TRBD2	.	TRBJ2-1	CASSPREGLINEQFF	TGTGCCAGCTCACCCCGGGAGGGCCTAATAAATGAGCAGTTCTTC
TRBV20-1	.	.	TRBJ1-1	CSATDRNEAFF	TGCAGTGCTACCGACAGGAATGAAGCTTTCTTT
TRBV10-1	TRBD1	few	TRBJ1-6	CASSGNRDSVYSPLHF	TGCGCCAGCAGTGGAAACCGGGACAGCGTGTATTCACCCCTCCACTTT
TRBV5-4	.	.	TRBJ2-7	CASSLPGREQYF	TGTGCCAGCAGCTTGCCAGGGCGCGAGCAGTACTTC
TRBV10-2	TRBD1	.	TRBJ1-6	CASCRDRVNSPLHF	TGCGCCAGCTGCCGGGACAGGGTTAATTCACCCCTCCACTTT
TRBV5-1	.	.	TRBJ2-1	CASSLQGNEQFF	TGCGCCAGCAGCCTACAGGGCAATGAGCAGTTCTTC
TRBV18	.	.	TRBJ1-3	CASSPDRTSGNTIYF	TGTGCCAGCTCGCCAGACAGAACCTCTGGAAACACCATATATTTT
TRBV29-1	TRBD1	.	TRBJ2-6	CSVRGQGQSGANVLTF	TGCAGCGTTAGGGGACAGGGACAGTCTGGGGCCAACGTCCTGACTTTC
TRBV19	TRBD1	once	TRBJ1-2	CASSTTGDDGYTF	TGTGCCAGTAGTACCACAGGGGATGATGGCTACACCTTC
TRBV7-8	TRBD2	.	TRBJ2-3	CASSPGLDETDTQYF	TGTGCCAGCAGCCCGGGACTAGACGAGACAGATACGCAGTATTTT
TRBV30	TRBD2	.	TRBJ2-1	CACRLAGAMDEQFF	TGTGCCTGCCGTCTAGCGGGAGCTATGGATGAGCAGTTCTTC
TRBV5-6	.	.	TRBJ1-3	CASSLLTGTGGNTIYF	TGTGCCAGCAGTCTTCTAACAGGGACGGGAGGAAACACCATATATTTT
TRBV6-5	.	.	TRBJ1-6	CASRTGSDSPLHF	TGTGCCAGCCGAACAGGGTCGGATTCACCCCTCCACTTT
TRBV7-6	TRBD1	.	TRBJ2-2	CASSLVGQGAQDGELFF	TGTGCCAGCAGCTTAGTTGGTCAGGGGGCGCAGGACGGGGAGCTGTTTTTT
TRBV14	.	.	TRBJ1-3	CASSQMGAFSGNTIYF	TGTGCCAGCAGCCAGATGGGGGCCTTCTCTGGAAACACCATATATTTT
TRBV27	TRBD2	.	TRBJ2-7	CASRGLAGSITSYEQYF	TGTGCCAGCAGGGGACTAGCGGGATCAATTACTTCCTACGAGCAGTACTTC
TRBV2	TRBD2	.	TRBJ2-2	CASSVSGTNTGELFF	TGTGCCAGCAGTGTAAGCGGGACGAACACCGGGGAGCTGTTTTTT
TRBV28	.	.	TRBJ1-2	CASLSTGTSYGYTF	TGTGCCAGCTTATCTACCGGGACATCCTATGGCTACACCTTC
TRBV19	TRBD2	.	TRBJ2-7	CASTPTSGASYEQYF	TGTGCCAGTACCCCGACTAGCGGAGCCTCCTACGAGCAGTACTTC
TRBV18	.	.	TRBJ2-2	CASSPAAGWELFF	TGTGCCAGCTCACCGGCGGCGGGCTGGGAGCTGTTTTTT
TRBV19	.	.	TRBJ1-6	CASSASNSPLHF	TGTGCCAGTAGTGCGTCTAATTCACCCCTCCACTTT
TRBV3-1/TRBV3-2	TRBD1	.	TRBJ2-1	CASSLQGRNNEQFF	TGTGCCAGCAGCCTACAGGGGCGAAACAATGAGCAGTTCTTC
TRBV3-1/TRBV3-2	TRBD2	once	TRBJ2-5	CASSQGLLGETQYF	TGTGCCAGCAGCCAGGGACTACTGGGGGAGACCCAGTACTTC
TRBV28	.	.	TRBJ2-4	CASSFGGFGAKNIQYF	TGTGCCAGCAGTTTCGGGGGATTCGGGGCCAAAAACATTCAGTACTTC
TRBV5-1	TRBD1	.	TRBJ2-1	CASSSDRGAWDEQFF	TGCGCCAGCAGCTCTGACAGGGGGGCATGGGATGAGCAGTTCTTC
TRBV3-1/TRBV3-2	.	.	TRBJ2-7	CASSQQTLATYEQYF	TGTGCCAGCAGCCAACAAACCCTAGCGACCTACGAGCAGTACTTC
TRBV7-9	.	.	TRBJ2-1	CASSPRGKGNEQFF	TGTGCCAGCAGCCCCAGGGGTAAGGGCAATGAGCAGTTCTTC
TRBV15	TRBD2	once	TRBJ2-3	CATSRGGTSGTDTQYF	TGTGCCACCAGCAGAGGTGGGACTAGCGGTACAGATACGCAGTATTTT
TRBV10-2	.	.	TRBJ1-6	CASSEGGVYGSPLHF	TGCGCCAGCAGTGAGGGGGGCGTATACGGTTCACCCCTCCACTTT
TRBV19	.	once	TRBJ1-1	CASIIAGRQVTEAFF	TGTGCCAGTATCATCGCAGGGAGGCAAGTGACTGAAGCTTTCTTT
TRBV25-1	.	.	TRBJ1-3	CASTSSGNTIYF	TGTGCCAGCACGAGTTCTGGAAACACCATATATTTT
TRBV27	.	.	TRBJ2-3	CASRRDQVDTQYF	TGTGCCAGCAGGCGGGACCAGGTCGATACGCAGTATTTT
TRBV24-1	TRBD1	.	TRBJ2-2	CATTGTGGATGELFF	TGTGCCACCACCGGGACAGGGGGCGCGACCGGGGAGCTGTTTTTT
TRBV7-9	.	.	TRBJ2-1	CASSHSGGYNEQFF	TGTGCCAGCAGCCACTCCGGGGGCTACAATGAGCAGTTCTTC
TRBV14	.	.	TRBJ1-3	CASSQEWPPLGNTIYF	TGTGCCAGCAGCCAAGAATGGCCCCCTCTTGGAAACACCATATATTTT
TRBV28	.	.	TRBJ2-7	CASSRRSGEQYF	TGTGCCAGCAGCCGTCGGAGCGGCGAGCAGTACTTC
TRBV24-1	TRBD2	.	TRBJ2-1	CATSDPTSGPGKQFF	TGTGCCACCAGTGACCCCACTAGCGGCCCGGGGAAGCAGTTCTTC
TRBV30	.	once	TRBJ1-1	CAWVRQREAFF	TGTGCCTGGGTAAGACAGCGCGAAGCTTTCTTT
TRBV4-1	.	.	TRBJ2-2	CASSQGSNTGELFF	TGCGCCAGCAGCCAGGGCTCCAACACCGGGGAGCTGTTTTTT
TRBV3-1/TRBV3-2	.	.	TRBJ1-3	CASSRTGNTIYF	TGTGCCAGCAGCCGTACAGGAAACACCATATATTTT
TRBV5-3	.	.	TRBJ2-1	CAARRISWDEQFF	TGTGCCGCTCGCCGGATTAGCTGGGATGAGCAGTTCTTC